This T cell receptor (beta chain) derives from a study of Ad26.COV2.S vaccination and SARS-CoV-2 variants. V lost 4 bases, J lost 1 base, and 3 bases stayed unmatched. The CDR3 consists of 16 residues. Germline lookup yields CDR1 LGHDT and CDR2 YNNKEL (reference sequence). The repertoire was sequenced with immunoSEQ multiplex PCR; TCRdb's copy has only in-frame clones and lacks some. Seen here are over 400,000 clones, roughly 87% observed once, and the top ten hold approximately 4.5%. Specified treatment: approximately 18 received Ad26.COV2.S at low or high dose, single or two shots; several received placebo; per-sample allocation not given. Sample collection was performed on day 63 after the first vaccine or placebo injection.

The chain joins TRBV3-1 (or the pseudogene TRBV3-2) to TRBJ2-5; 13 bases match TRBD2. The source material was peripheral blood, sampled in a trial of Ad26.COV2.S vaccine versus placebo. The clonotype was recovered from a person between 18 and 59 years old who received the Ad26.COV2.S COVID-19 vaccine or a placebo. The CDR3 DNA follows: TGTGCCAGCAGCCCGGGACTAGCGGGGCTCCAAGAGACCCAGTACTTC. It is translated as CASSPGLAGLQETQYF.